This passage covers 14 T cell receptor beta chains from one sample sequenced in a study of T-cell reconstitution after alpha-beta-depleted transplantation in children. Unique molecular identifiers were built into the TCRbeta library. Using its own MiXCR run on the PCR reads, TCRdb lists one record per CDR3 protein. The sample holds about 610,000 distinct CDR3 sequences, under 12% seen once. The sequencing used PBMCs from the stem cell graft donor, collected from the stem cell graft. All receptors derive from a human donor who donated a stem cell graft to a child with acute myeloid leukemia.

This clonotype appeared many times. The gene calls are TRBV20-1 and TRBJ2-7; weak D call: TRBD1 (6 bases). V dropped 3 bases and J dropped 1 base, with 22 bases sitting between them. From germline, CDR1 is DFQATT and CDR2 SNEGSKA (reference sequence). This CDR3 region has 17 residues. As DNA, the CDR3 is TGCAGTGCTAGCGACCAGGACAGTCGCTCTATGTCCTACGAGCAGTACTTC. Its translation is CSASDQDSRSMSYEQYF.

This clonotype was seen more than once but under ten times. This chain uses TRBV5-1 with TRBJ2-5; TRBD2 is a possible D gene (5 bases). Germline assignment: CDR1 SGHRS and CDR2 YFSETQ. Trimming took off 4 bases at V and 5 bases at J, with 15 bases between the two ends. The CDR3 contains 14 residues. CDR3: CASSPEGGSETQYF. Written as DNA, the CDR3 is TGCGCCAGCAGCCCCGAGGGTGGCAGCGAGACCCAGTACTTC.

The chain couples TRBV2 to TRBJ1-5; tentatively, D is TRBD1 (5 bases). The CDR3 loop spans 15 amino acids. Germline V gene sequence: CDR1 SNHLY, CDR2 FYNNEI. V lost 4 bases to trimming and J lost 0 bases, with 10 bases between them. The chain's CDR3 is CASSGGRNSNQPQHF. CDR3 DNA: TGTGCCAGCAGTGGGGGACGGAATAGCAATCAGCCCCAGCATTTT.

This clonotype was seen more than once but under ten times. The chain couples TRBV5-1 to TRBJ2-2; D ambiguous. The germline gives CDR1 SGHRS, CDR2 YFSETQ. Trimming removed 7 bases at V and 5 bases at J, with 9 bases between. This CDR3 has 12 amino acids. CDR3 amino acids: CASGLLTGELFF. For the CDR3, the DNA is TGCGCCAGCGGGTTGTTGACCGGGGAGCTGTTTTTT.

This clonotype was observed at least ten times. The chain links TRBV3-1 to TRBJ1-2; D unclear. V was cut by 1 base and J by 6 bases, with 9 bases left in between. CDR3 length: 13 amino acids. Germline V gene sequence: CDR1 LGHDT, CDR2 YNNKEL (reference sequence). CDR3 bases: TGTGCCAGCAGCCAAGTCGGGCTCAATGGCTACACCTTC. Protein: CASSQVGLNGYTF.

This clonotype was seen at least ten times. The chain combines TRBV27 with TRBJ2-3; TRBD2 matches 7 bases. The CDR3 is 18 amino acids. Germline CDR1 reads MNHEY; CDR2 reads SMNVEV (reference sequence). Trimming cost V 3 bases and J 1 base; bases outside gene matches: 13. CDR3 in amino acids: CASSFFRGSGKGTDTQYF. CDR3 in DNA: TGTGCCAGCAGTTTCTTTCGCGGGAGCGGGAAGGGCACAGATACGCAGTATTTT.

This clonotype was detected ten times or more. The chain couples TRBV7-8 to TRBJ2-1, with 7 positions matching TRBD2. CDR1 and CDR2 from the germline V gene are SGHVS and FQNEAQ. With 5 bases clipped from V and 9 bases from J, the junction kept 13 bases outside the gene matches. CDR3 length: 15 residues. CDR3 amino acids: CASSPRTSFSSEQFF. For the CDR3, the DNA is TGTGCCAGCAGCCCACGGACTAGTTTCAGCAGTGAGCAGTTCTTC.

This clonotype was observed a few times. The chain combines TRBV5-3 with TRBJ2-7; a weak D match, TRBD1 (5 bases). TRBV5-3 is filed as an ORF, its function uncertain. V was pared by 2 bases and J by 3 bases, with 9 bases between. The CDR3 is 13 residues long. CDR3 DNA sequence: TGTGCCAGAAGCTTACCACAGGACTACGAGCAGTACTTC. Its protein is CARSLPQDYEQYF.

This clonotype was observed many times. The chain uses TRBV12-3 or TRBV12-4 and TRBJ2-1; 14 bases are shared with TRBD2. Trimming removed 5 bases from V and 9 bases from J; junction bases left unmatched: 6. There are 15 residues in the CDR3. The CDR3, as DNA: TGTGCCAGCAGTCCATGGACTAGCGGGAGGCCTGAGCAGTTCTTC. This encodes CASSPWTSGRPEQFF.

V and J are TRBV14 and TRBJ1-2; 9 bases match TRBD1. The length of the CDR3 is 15 residues. V was pared by 4 bases and J by 2 bases, with 5 bases of the junction left unmatched. Germline-derived CDR1 and CDR2 are SGHDN and FVKESK. For the CDR3, the DNA is TGTGCCAGCAGCCGTACCGGGACAGGGAACTATGGCTACACCTTC. It encodes CASSRTGTGNYGYTF.

This clonotype was detected ten times or more. V gene TRBV20-1 combines with J gene TRBJ2-2; 10 bases line up with TRBD1. The germline V gene has CDR1 DFQATT and CDR2 SNEGSKA (reference sequence). V was pared by 4 bases and J by 7 bases, with 6 bases of the junction left unmatched. The CDR3 has 14 amino acids. The CDR3 reads CSAKDRGLVGELFF. In DNA form, the CDR3 reads TGCAGTGCTAAGGACAGGGGGTTAGTCGGGGAGCTGTTTTTT.

This clonotype was recorded many times. This chain connects TRBV4-3 to TRBJ2-1; D unclear. This CDR3 comprises 18 residues. Trimming shortened V by 0 bases and J by 9 bases, and 24 bases separated the two germline ends. Germline V gene data show CDR1 as LGHNA and CDR2 as YSLEER. As DNA, the CDR3 is TGCGCCAGCAGCCAAGATTTCCGGCGGACGGATAAGGGCAGTGAGCAGTTCTTC. Translated, it gives CASSQDFRRTDKGSEQFF.

The chain joins TRBV18 to TRBJ2-3; TRBD1 agrees at 7 bases. Germline V gene sequence: CDR1 KGHSH, CDR2 LQKENI. Trimming took 2 bases from V and 6 from J; bases not matched to a gene: 5. This CDR3 spans 14 amino acids. The CDR3 DNA reads TGTGCCAGCTCACCAGACAGGGCCCAGGATACGCAGTATTTT. The encoded protein is CASSPDRAQDTQYF.

This clonotype was seen ten or more times. CDR3 region: CSAPPRGGNTQYF. The DNA of the CDR3 is TGCAGTGCTCCCCCGCGGGGCGGGAATACGCAGTATTTT. The chain is built from TRBV20-1 and TRBJ2-3; maybe TRBD2 (6 bases). Germline V gives CDR1 DFQATT, CDR2 SNEGSKA (reference sequence). V gave up 5 bases and J gave up 7 bases, with 16 bases separating them. This CDR3 region has 13 residues.